Reported below is one TCR beta chain. The CDR3 extends over 17 amino acids. Germline lookup yields CDR1 SEHNR and CDR2 FQNEAQ (reference sequence). Trimming removed 0 bases from V and 0 bases from J, with 13 bases in between. A single record per CDR3 protein comes from TCRdb applying MiXCR to the RT-PCR reads. The sample yields about 680,000 distinct CDR3 sequences, 14% seen once. The source is a female donor in good health, serving as a healthy control. V usage is TRBV7-9 and J usage is TRBJ2-3; tentatively, D is TRBD1 (6 bases). The sample was memory CD4+ T cells from blood. In DNA form, the CDR3 reads TGTGCCAGCAGCTTAGCGGACAGCCGACCTAGCACAGATACGCAGTATTTT. This codes for CASSLADSRPSTDTQYF.